This TCR beta chain comes out of a study of cytomegalovirus exposure and HLA in healthy donors. Turning to the study itself: It was reported in a later analysis that the 100 to 150 validation repertoires used the same platform as the 550 to 850 first-cohort repertoires.

Germline CDR1 is LNHDA and CDR2 is SQIVND (reference sequence). V lost 9 bases, J lost 5 bases, and 13 bases stayed unmatched. CDR3 length equals 14 residues. With regard to this clone: The target antigen is unknown.

Generated by immunoSEQ multiplex PCR, the TCRdb table keeps only in-frame clones and is missing some. The data hold approximately 65,000 clones, with 94% observed a single time. Notes on the study in general: The authors listed around 150 TCR beta chains as cytomegalovirus-associated. Both high specificity and high sensitivity reportedly marked the classifier's diagnosis of cytomegalovirus status.

This chain uses TRBV19 with TRBJ2-7, with 7 bases that match TRBD1. Input material: PBMCs. This clonotype was sampled from a woman younger than 30 in good health and CMV-seronegative. CDR3 protein: CARTADRVEDEQYF. The CDR3 DNA is TGTGCCAGAACTGCCGACAGGGTCGAAGACGAGCAGTACTTC.